Below are 11 T cell receptor beta chains sequenced from a single sample in a study of blood T cell repertoires in COVID-19. Clones were sequenced by immunoSEQ multiplex PCR, and TCRdb holds only the in-frame ones, with some missing. The profile shows 150,000 to 200,000 clones, approximately 80% of them singletons. Sequencing used PBMCs or T cells enriched from blood (not recorded which). The source of these receptors is an older man who had been exposed to COVID-19.

This chain uses TRBV12-3 or TRBV12-4 with TRBJ1-1; possibly TRBD1 for D (5 bases). The CDR3 runs to 12 residues. V dropped 3 bases and J dropped 6 bases, with 8 bases sitting between them. CDR3 loop: CASSFGGAEAFF. CDR3 in DNA: TGTGCCAGCAGTTTTGGGGGGGCTGAAGCTTTCTTT.

The chain links TRBV9 to TRBJ1-2; no clear D. Germline lookup yields CDR1 SGDLS and CDR2 YYNGEE. This CDR3 has 12 residues. V was trimmed by 3 bases and J by 8 bases, leaving 11 bases between them. The CDR3 nucleotides read TGTGCCAGCAGCGCCGGGGATGGGGGCTACACCTTC. Translation gives CASSAGDGGYTF.

The chain employs TRBV7-8 and TRBJ1-1, with D hard to call. Trimming shortened V by 4 bases and J by 10 bases, and 13 bases separated the two germline ends. Germline-derived CDR1 and CDR2 are SGHVS and FQNEAQ. The CDR3 totals 12 residues. As DNA, the CDR3 is TGTGCCAGCAGCTGGGCCCCAACCCCAGCTTTCTTT. It codes for CASSWAPTPAFF.

The genes are TRBV5-4 and TRBJ1-1; D may be TRBD1 (6 bases). The CDR3 runs 14 residues. Trimming pared 0 bases from V and 5 bases from J, leaving 11 bases between. In germline, CDR1 is SGHNT, CDR2 YYREEE (reference sequence). The CDR3 here is CASSLEQGGTEAFF. The CDR3 DNA is TGTGCCAGCAGCTTGGAACAGGGTGGGACTGAAGCTTTCTTT.

Ten or more counts support this clone. The chain uses TRBV4-2 and TRBJ2-3; 10 bases fit TRBD2. V gave up 1 base and J gave up 5 bases; unmatched junction bases: 15. This CDR3 comprises 19 residues. Germline lookup yields CDR1 LGHNA and CDR2 YNFKEQ. The CDR3 DNA reads as TGTGCCAGCAGCCAAGTCTTTAGTTCCAGCGGGGGGGATGTAGATACGCAGTATTTT. This translates into CASSQVFSSSGGDVDTQYF.

This clone was seen once. This chain links TRBV3-1 (or the pseudogene TRBV3-2) with TRBJ1-2; 10 bases are a match to TRBD1. The CDR3 has 12 residues. Germline-derived CDR1 and CDR2 are LGHDT and YNNKEL (reference sequence). V dropped 4 bases and J dropped 14; count of bases not matched to a gene: 7. The CDR3 bases are TGTGCCAGCAGCCGTACCGGGACAGGGGCGACCTTC. Translating it yields CASSRTGTGATF.

This clone has a single count. The chain employs TRBV15 and TRBJ2-1; 7 bases are a match to TRBD1. The trim removed 5 bases at V and 8 bases at J, leaving 18 bases unmatched. This CDR3 has 17 residues. The germline gives CDR1 LNHNV, CDR2 YYDKDF (reference sequence). CDR3 nucleotides: TGTGCCACCAGCCTATGGAAATGGGACAGTCAGAGGGATGAGCAGTTCTTC. Its protein is CATSLWKWDSQRDEQFF.

V usage is TRBV7-9 and J usage is TRBJ1-1, with D tentatively TRBD1 (5 bases). CDR3 length: 13 amino acids. The germline V gene encodes CDR1 SEHNR and CDR2 FQNEAQ (reference sequence). V lost 1 base and J lost 9, with 12 bases in between. The CDR3 region is CASSLGGGNQAFF. The CDR3, as DNA: TGTGCCAGCAGCTTAGGTGGGGGGAACCAAGCTTTCTTT.

This clone was detected only once. The chain links TRBV7-2 to TRBJ2-2, with TRBD2 matching 13 bases. CDR1 and CDR2 (germline): SGHTA, FQGNSA. The J segment lost 1 base and the V segment lost 0 bases, leaving 2 bases of the junction unmatched. CDR3 size: 18 residues. The CDR3 bases are TGTGCCAGCAGCTTAGCGCGACTAGCGGGGGGGAACACCGGGGAGCTGTTTTTT. It is translated as CASSLARLAGGNTGELFF.

The chain recombines TRBV4-3 with TRBJ2-7; perhaps TRBD1 as D (5 bases). Trimming removed 0 bases from V and 2 bases from J, with 8 bases in between. Germline CDR1 and CDR2: LGHNA and YSLEER. This CDR3 comprises 14 residues. CDR3 protein: CASSQDPGTYEQYF. The CDR3, as DNA: TGCGCCAGCAGCCAAGATCCAGGGACCTACGAGCAGTACTTC.

The table lists this clone with a count of one. The chain employs TRBV5-5 and TRBJ2-3, with 11 bases aligning to TRBD2. V shed 0 bases, J shed 9 bases, and the junction held 9 bases outside the gene matches. From germline, CDR1 is SGHKS and CDR2 YYEKEE (reference sequence). The CDR3 loop spans 16 amino acids. CDR3 DNA sequence: TGTGCCAGCAGCTTGGCCGGGACTAGCGGCAGAGGCACGCAGTATTTT. As protein: CASSLAGTSGRGTQYF. The entire variable domain, with the rest obtained from reference TRBV5-5 and TRBJ2-3, is as follows: DAGVTQSPTHLIKTRGQQVTLRCSPISGHKSVSWYQQVLGQGPQFIFQYYEKEERGRGNFPDRFSARQFPNYSSELNVNALLLGDSALYLCASSLAGTSGRGTQYFGPGTRLTVL.